This T cell receptor beta chain is from a study of blood T cell repertoires in COVID-19. Original processing notes: Amplification of reference gene primers provided the estimated nucleated cell counts. Produced via immunoSEQ multiplex PCR; TCRdb's table is partial and in-frame only. That table is the source of V, J and clone size, and D and trimming were worked out from the DNA. This sample yields roughly 150,000 clones, of which 70% to 90% are seen a single time; 6.9% belongs to the top ten. From germline, CDR1 is MNHEY and CDR2 SVGAGI. With V trimmed by 6 bases and J by 4 bases, 6 bases remained unmatched. This CDR3 has 14 amino acids.

Sequences were obtained from peripheral blood. The TCR sequence derives from a man at least 80 years old with COVID-19, enrolled during active disease. The chain carries TRBV6-5 and TRBJ1-2, with 9 bases that match TRBD1. The CDR3 loop is CASSRGQGGYGYTF. The CDR3 DNA follows: TGTGCCAGCAGCCGGGGACAGGGAGGCTATGGCTACACCTTC.